A single sample gave rise to the 15 T cell receptor beta chains below, sequenced in a study of T cells in Graves' hyperthyroidism and ophthalmopathy. Amplified regions were TCR beta CDR3 sequences from RNA transcripts. Carried out on the TCR CDR3, a first-round RT-PCR used the HTBI primer set. TCRdb analysed the multiplex PCR reads with MiXCR anew, one entry per CDR3 protein. The sample records fewer than 650,000 distinct CDR3 sequences, 13% to 15% being singletons. The specimen was blood. The receptors were gathered from a woman aged 18 to 35 with Graves' ophthalmopathy.

A note on this clonotype: This may be a read error: a much more frequent sequence differs by one nucleotide. The chain carries TRBV12-3 or TRBV12-4 and TRBJ2-1; D is uncertain. The CDR3 sequence is 14 residues long. CDR3 region: CVTKNSVGYNEQFF. The CDR3 DNA sequence: TGTGTCACCAAAAACAGTGTGGGGTACAATGAGCAGTTCTTC.

The chain is built from TRBV11-3 and TRBJ2-2; 7 positions agree with TRBD2. This CDR3 is 17 amino acids long. V shed 1 base and J 4 bases; nucleotides not matched to a gene: 9. Germline V gene data show CDR1 as SGHNT and CDR2 as YENEEA. The CDR3: CASSLGSGRAGTGELFF. In DNA, the CDR3 is TGTGCCAGCAGCTTAGGGAGTGGGAGGGCCGGCACCGGGGAGCTGTTTTTT.

The chain carries TRBV19 and TRBJ2-1; possibly TRBD2 for D (6 bases). The CDR3 is 15 residues long. From germline, CDR1 is LNHDA and CDR2 SQIVND (reference sequence). Trimming took off 5 bases at V and 3 bases at J, with 14 bases between the two ends. The CDR3 coding sequence is TGTGCCAGTAGTCCAGTAGCGGACTACTACAATGAGCAGTTCTTC. Its protein is CASSPVADYYNEQFF.

In this sample, this clonotype turned up many times. The chain has TRBV28 and TRBJ1-2; D is ambiguous. CDR3 length: 13 residues. CDR1 and CDR2 from the germline V gene are MDHEN and SYDVKM. Deletions cut 7 bases from V and 2 bases from J, with 11 bases between. CDR3 nucleotide sequence: TGTGCCAGCAAAGATCCACAAAACTATGGCTACACCTTC. Amino acid sequence: CASKDPQNYGYTF.

This clonotype was detected ten times or more. The chain uses TRBV12-3 or TRBV12-4 and TRBJ2-5; perhaps D is TRBD1 or TRBD2 (7 bases each). V lost 6 bases and J lost 4, with 12 bases in between. There are 13 residues in the CDR3. The CDR3 sequence is CASSTRGGETQYF. The CDR3 nucleotides read TGTGCCAGCAGCACCAGGGGGGGAGAGACCCAGTACTTC.

This clonotype was counted once. The rearrangement links TRBV14 to TRBJ2-4; possibly TRBD2 for D (6 bases). V was clipped by 1 base and J by 7 bases, with 17 bases between them. Looked up from germline, CDR1 is SGHDN and CDR2 is FVKESK. The CDR3 consists of 16 residues. The CDR3 spells CASSQGRGRLRNIQYF. CDR3 DNA: TGTGCCAGCAGCCAAGGTCGGGGGAGGTTGAGGAACATTCAGTACTTC.

This clonotype was recorded many times. The J gene is TRBJ1-2, the V gene TRBV2, with TRBD1 identical over 8 bases. The CDR3 has 15 amino acids. The ends lost 6 bases at V and 3 bases at J; junction bases unmatched: 9. CDR1 is SNHLY, CDR2 FYNNEI, per germline. CDR3 sequence (DNA): TGTGCCAGCAGCCAACAGGGGGGGTTTTACTATGGCTACACCTTC. Protein: CASSQQGGFYYGYTF.

As regards this clonotype: A much more abundant neighbour one base away suggests this may be a read error. The chain has TRBV15 and TRBJ1-1; no clear D gene. Germline CDR1 and CDR2: LNHNV and YYDKDF (reference sequence). CDR3 length equals 13 residues. The CDR3 coding sequence is TGTGCCACCAGCAAGTCGGTCTCCACTGAAGCTCTCTTT. Its translation: CATSKSVSTEALF.

This clonotype was counted ten times or more. The chain couples TRBV7-8 to TRBJ2-1; TRBD2 matches 11 bases. Germline CDR1 reads SGHVS; CDR2 reads FQNEAQ. V trimming: 4 bases; J trimming: 3 bases; junction bases outside the gene matches: 5. The CDR3 covers 16 residues. CDR3 in DNA: TGTGCCAGCAGCTCAGGGACTAGCGGTAACTACAATGAGCAGTTCTTC. Protein sequence: CASSSGTSGNYNEQFF.

At least ten counts were recorded for this clonotype. CDR3 sequence (DNA): TGTGCCAGCAGCTTAGGGTCTTCGACTAGCGGGGGGAACGAGCAGTACTTC. As protein: CASSLGSSTSGGNEQYF. The chain recombines TRBV7-6 with TRBJ2-7; 13 nucleotides match TRBD2. CDR3 size: 17 residues. CDR1 is SGHVS, CDR2 FNYEAQ, per germline. With 1 base clipped from V and 5 bases from J, the junction kept 8 bases outside the gene matches.

This clonotype came up a few times. A clone one base away is much larger, so this may be a read error. J is TRBJ2-5 and V is TRBV27, with D maybe TRBD1 (6 bases). In germline, CDR1 is MNHEY, CDR2 SMNVEV (reference sequence). Trimming cost V 9 bases and J 6 bases, with 26 bases left between them. The CDR3 length is 16 residues. CDR3 bases: TGTGCCAGTAGAACCCACCTAGGACAGTCGGGGAAGACCCAGTACTTC. Its protein product is CASRTHLGQSGKTQYF.

This clonotype showed up just a few times. At one end the junction does not follow the germline gene, possibly because of a read error. The genes are TRBV7-9 and TRBJ2-5, with 10 bases aligning to TRBD2. CDR1 is SEHNR, CDR2 FQNEAQ, per germline (reference sequence). This CDR3 spans 13 amino acids. In nucleotides, the CDR3 is TGTGCCAGCAGCCTAGCGGGGGAAGGGACCCAGTACTTC. Translation gives CASSLAGEGTQYF. The full variable domain, its missing parts supplied by reference TRBV7-9 and TRBJ2-5, is DTGVSQNPRHKITKRGQNVTFRCDPISEHNRLYWYRQTLGQGPEFLTYFQNEAQLEKSRLLSDRFSAERPKGSFSTLEIQRTEQGDSAMYLCASSLAGEGTQYFGPGTRLLVL.

This clonotype came up a few times. The genes are TRBV12-5 and TRBJ1-1, with a tentative D call TRBD1 (5 bases). CDR1 is LGHNT, CDR2 FRNRAP, per germline. Trimming stripped 1 base from V and 5 bases from J, with 5 bases between. The CDR3 runs to 12 residues. As DNA, the CDR3 is TGTGCTAGTGGTTTGGAGGGGACTGAAGCTTTCTTT. It specifies CASGLEGTEAFF. The full variable domain, completed using reference TRBV12-5 and TRBJ1-1, is DARVTQTPRHKVTEMGQEVTMRCQPILGHNTVFWYRQTMMQGLELLAYFRNRAPLDDSGMPKDRFSAEMPDATLATLKIQPSEPRDSAVYFCASGLEGTEAFFGQGTRLTVV.

The table lists this clonotype with many counts. The chain recombines TRBV28 with TRBJ2-5, with D tentatively TRBD1 or TRBD2 (5 bases each). V gave up 5 bases and J gave up 3 bases, with 16 bases separating them. The germline V gene encodes CDR1 MDHEN and CDR2 SYDVKM. The CDR3 is 15 residues long. The CDR3 DNA sequence: TGTGCCAGCAGTCCAAACCGGGACCGGAAAGAGACCCAGTACTTC. Translated, it gives CASSPNRDRKETQYF.

The J gene is TRBJ2-6, the V gene TRBV12-5, with 7 positions matching TRBD1. The CDR3 is 17 residues long. J was trimmed by 3 bases and V by 0 bases; bases with no gene match: 5. Per the germline V gene, CDR1 is LGHNT and CDR2 is FRNRAP. In nucleotides, the CDR3 is TGTGCTAGTGGTTTGGTCAAGGGGGCGCTTGGGGCCAACGTCCTGACTTTC. Its translation is CASGLVKGALGANVLTF.